The source of this T cell receptor (beta chain) is a study of blood T cell repertoires in COVID-19. Study context: The United States, Italy and Spain were the sources of the acute and convalescent COVID-19 samples.

The germline V gene encodes CDR1 LGHDT and CDR2 YNNKEL (reference sequence). V gave up 3 bases and J gave up 9 bases; unmatched junction bases: 6. The CDR3 is 14 residues long. Everyone who took part was 18 to 89 years old, and they came from about two dozen US areas. Cohort allocation depended upon clinical history that participants reported. Profiling relied on immunoSEQ multiplex PCR, and the TCRdb table lists in-frame clones only, not all of them. The sample holds fewer than 350,000 clones, around 88% seen once. The rearrangement uses TRBV3-1 (or the pseudogene TRBV3-2) and TRBJ2-1, with 9 bases that match TRBD1. The sequence came from a woman in her thirties or forties who had recovered from COVID-19. The sequenced sample was PBMCs or T cells enriched from blood (not recorded which). CDR3 residues: CASSHWDRASEQFF. The CDR3, as DNA: TGTGCCAGCAGCCATTGGGACAGGGCTAGTGAGCAGTTCTTC.